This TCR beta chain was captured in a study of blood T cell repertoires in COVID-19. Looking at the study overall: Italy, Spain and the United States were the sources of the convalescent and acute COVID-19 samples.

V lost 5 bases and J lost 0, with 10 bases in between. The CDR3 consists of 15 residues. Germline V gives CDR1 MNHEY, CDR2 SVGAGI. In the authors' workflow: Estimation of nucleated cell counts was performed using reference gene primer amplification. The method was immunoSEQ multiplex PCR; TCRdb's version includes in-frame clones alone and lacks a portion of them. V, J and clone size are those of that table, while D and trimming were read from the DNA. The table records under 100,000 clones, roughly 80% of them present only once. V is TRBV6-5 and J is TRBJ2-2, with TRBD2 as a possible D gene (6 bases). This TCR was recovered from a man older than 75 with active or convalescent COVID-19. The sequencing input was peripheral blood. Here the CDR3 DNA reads TGTGCCAGCAGTCGGACTATCTCGAACACCGGGGAGCTGTTTTTT. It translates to CASSRTISNTGELFF.